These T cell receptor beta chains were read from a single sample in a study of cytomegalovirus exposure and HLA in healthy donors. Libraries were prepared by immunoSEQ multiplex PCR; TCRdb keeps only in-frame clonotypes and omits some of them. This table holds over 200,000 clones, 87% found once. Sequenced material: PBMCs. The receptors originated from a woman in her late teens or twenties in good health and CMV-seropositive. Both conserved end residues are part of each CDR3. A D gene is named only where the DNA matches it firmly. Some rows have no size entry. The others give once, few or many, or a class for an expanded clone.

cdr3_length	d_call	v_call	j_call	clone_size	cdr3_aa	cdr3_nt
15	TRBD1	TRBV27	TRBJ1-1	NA	CASSLTGQGGTEAFF	TGTGCCAGCAGTCTTACCGGACAGGGGGGCACTGAAGCTTTCTTT
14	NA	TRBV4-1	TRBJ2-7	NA	CASRKAGTRGEQYF	TGCGCCAGCAGAAAAGCAGGGACGCGGGGCGAGCAGTACTTC
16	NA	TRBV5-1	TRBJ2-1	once	CASSSPDRSTYNEQFF	TGCGCCAGCAGCTCACCCGACAGGTCGACCTACAATGAGCAGTTCTTC
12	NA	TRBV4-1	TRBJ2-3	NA	CASAGGTDTQYF	TGCGCCAGCGCAGGTGGGACAGATACGCAGTATTTT
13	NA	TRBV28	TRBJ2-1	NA	CASSLRAYNEQFF	TGTGCCAGCAGTTTGAGAGCCTACAATGAGCAGTTCTTC
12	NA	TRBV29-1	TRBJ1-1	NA	CSVWGGRTEAFF	TGCAGCGTTTGGGGGGGGAGGACTGAAGCTTTCTTT
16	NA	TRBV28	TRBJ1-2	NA	CASSSHPGGGNYGYTF	TGTGCCAGCAGTTCGCACCCTGGGGGGGGCAACTATGGCTACACCTTC
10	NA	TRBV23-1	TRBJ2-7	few	CASSLVQQYF	TGCGCCAGCAGTTTAGTCCAGCAGTACTTC
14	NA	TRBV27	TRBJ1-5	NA	CASSNTNSNQPQHF	TGTGCCAGCAGTAACACGAATAGCAATCAGCCCCAGCATTTT
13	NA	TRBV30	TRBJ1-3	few	CAWRSNSGNTIYF	TGTGCCTGGAGATCAAACTCTGGAAACACCATATATTTT
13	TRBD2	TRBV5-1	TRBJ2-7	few	CASSPRTSGSKYF	TGCGCCAGCAGCCCTAGGACTAGCGGGAGTAAGTACTTC
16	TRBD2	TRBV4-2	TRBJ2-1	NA	CASSQEASGSYNEQFF	TGTGCCAGCAGCCAAGAGGCTAGCGGGTCGTACAATGAGCAGTTCTTC
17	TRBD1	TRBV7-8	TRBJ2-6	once	CASSLGTGGSGANVLTF	TGTGCCAGCAGCTTAGGGACAGGGGGTTCTGGGGCCAACGTCCTGACTTTC
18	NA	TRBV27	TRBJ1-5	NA	CASSLSPSRGGGNQPQHF	TGTGCCAGCAGTTTATCGCCCTCCAGAGGGGGTGGCAATCAGCCCCAGCATTTT
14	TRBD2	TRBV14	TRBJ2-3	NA	CASTAAGVGNTQYF	TGTGCCAGCACCGCAGCGGGAGTAGGAAATACGCAGTATTTT
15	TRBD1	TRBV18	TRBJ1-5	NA	CASSRTGVSNQPQHF	TGTGCCAGCTCGCGGACAGGGGTTAGCAATCAGCCCCAGCATTTT
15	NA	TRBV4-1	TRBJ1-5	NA	CASSPRSGLGQPQHF	TGCGCCAGCAGCCCGAGGAGCGGGCTGGGTCAGCCCCAGCATTTT
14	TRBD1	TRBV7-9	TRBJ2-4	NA	CASSLTGVENIQYF	TGTGCCAGCAGCTTGACAGGGGTCGAAAACATTCAGTACTTC
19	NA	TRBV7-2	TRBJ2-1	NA	CASSLTVRAQGRGHNEQFF	TGTGCCAGCAGCTTAACCGTCCGGGCCCAAGGAAGGGGCCACAATGAGCAGTTCTTC
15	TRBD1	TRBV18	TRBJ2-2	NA	CASSPLTGGAGELFF	TGTGCCAGCTCACCTCTGACAGGGGGCGCCGGGGAGCTGTTTTTT
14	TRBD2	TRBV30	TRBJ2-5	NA	CAWGPSAGGETQYF	TGTGCCTGGGGACCCTCAGCGGGAGGAGAGACCCAGTACTTC
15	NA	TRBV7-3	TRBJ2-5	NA	CASSLDRLGQETQYF	TGTGCCAGCAGCTTAGATCGACTAGGACAAGAGACCCAGTACTTC
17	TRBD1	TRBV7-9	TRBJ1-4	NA	CASSLVYTGTGNEKLFF	TGTGCCAGCAGCTTAGTCTATACCGGGACAGGAAATGAAAAACTGTTTTTT
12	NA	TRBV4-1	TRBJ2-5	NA	CASSQDAGTQYF	TGCGCCAGCAGCCAAGATGCGGGGACCCAGTACTTC
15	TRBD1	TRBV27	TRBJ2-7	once	CASSRNRQGAYEQYF	TGTGCCAGCAGTCGAAACCGACAGGGAGCCTACGAGCAGTACTTC
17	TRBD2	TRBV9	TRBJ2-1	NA	CASSAKRETVPYNEQFF	TGTGCCAGCAGCGCTAAGCGGGAGACCGTCCCCTACAATGAGCAGTTCTTC
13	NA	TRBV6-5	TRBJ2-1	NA	CASSSTQVDEQFF	TGTGCCAGCAGTTCGACACAGGTCGATGAGCAGTTCTTC